The 4 T cell receptor beta chains given below trace back to one sample, sequenced in a study of T cells in localized non-small cell lung cancer. The protocol was immunoSEQ multiplex PCR, while the TCRdb copy is restricted to in-frame clones and leaves out a portion. The data hold approximately 1,000 clones, with around a third observed a single time. The sample was lung tumor tissue, taken before any cancer treatment. Source of these receptors: a male donor aged 60 or over with stage II squamous cell lung carcinoma.

In this sample, this clone turned up a few times. J is TRBJ2-7 and V is TRBV4-1; D not certain. The V gene's germline CDR1 is MGHRA and CDR2 YSYEKL. The CDR3 spans 13 residues. Trimming removed 1 base at V and 4 bases at J, with 8 bases between. In DNA, the CDR3 is TGCGCCAGCAGCCAAGGGGTTGAATACGAGCAGTACTTC. It yields the protein CASSQGVEYEQYF.

The chain uses TRBV19 and TRBJ2-2; TRBD1 matches 9 bases. Trimming cost V 5 bases and J 5 bases; bases outside gene matches: 6. The CDR3 is 15 residues long. The V gene's germline CDR1 is LNHDA and CDR2 SQIVND (reference sequence). The CDR3 nucleotides are TGTGCCAGTAGTCTCGGACAGGGGTTTACCGGGGAGCTGTTTTTT. Translating it yields CASSLGQGFTGELFF.

The rearrangement joins TRBV19 to TRBJ1-1; D gene ambiguous. The CDR3 extends over 15 amino acids. Germline V lookup: CDR1 LNHDA, CDR2 SQIVND (reference sequence). The V end was cut by 3 bases, the J end by 3 bases, with 14 bases between. The CDR3 loop reads CASSMGPGRYTEAFF. The DNA for the CDR3 is TGTGCCAGTAGTATGGGCCCTGGGCGATACACTGAAGCTTTCTTT.

The chain is built from TRBV6-8 and TRBJ2-6; D is possibly TRBD1 (6 bases). Trimming cost V 10 bases and J 0 bases, with 25 bases left between them. This CDR3 contains 19 residues. Germline CDR1 MNHGY, CDR2 SAAAGT. CDR3 bases: TGTGCCACCGCCACTTTACAGGGTCCACTAAGCTCTGGGGCCAACGTCCTGACTTTC. This codes for CATATLQGPLSSGANVLTF.